A selection of T cell receptor beta chains follows, all from one sample in a study of OX40 agonist ivuxolimab in advanced cancers. TCRdb's table, derived via immunoSEQ multiplex PCR, lists solely in-frame clones and lacks some. The table has 95,000 to 100,000 clones, about 92% seen once. Material: CD4+ or CD8+ T cells sorted from blood, obtained in a trial of the OX40 agonist ivuxolimab. The receptors shown here come from an adult with an advanced solid tumor such as melanoma, head and neck, liver or kidney cancer. Each CDR3 is given with its conserved first and last residue. A D gene is named only where the DNA matches it firmly.

NA,13,TRBV5-8,TRBJ2-1,CASSLRDARPPFF
NA,15,TRBV5-1,TRBJ1-2,CASSFQAGTINGYTF
TRBD1,13,TRBV28,TRBJ2-7,CASSRGRGYEQYF
NA,15,TRBV6-5,TRBJ2-1,CASKAYRGLGGEQFF
NA,16,TRBV28,TRBJ1-1,CASSPSGRGTNTEAFF
TRBD1,14,TRBV6-1,TRBJ1-2,CASSRQGPIYGYTF
TRBD2,16,TRBV7-2,TRBJ2-7,CASSRWPTSGDYEQYF
NA,16,TRBV27,TRBJ1-1,CASSFSNRREVTEAFF
NA,15,TRBV18,TRBJ1-5,CASSSADRRNQPQHF
NA,14,TRBV7-3,TRBJ2-1,CASSLMGLLNEQFF
TRBD1,15,TRBV19,TRBJ1-1,CASRAPGQANTEAFF
NA,14,TRBV28,TRBJ1-1,CASTLVQGYTEAFF
NA,14,TRBV5-6,TRBJ2-1,CASSSPPGANEQFF
NA,12,TRBV19,TRBJ1-1,CATQTGLSEAFF
NA,15,TRBV6-1,TRBJ2-1,CASTSIPRYYNEQFF
NA,14,TRBV5-1,TRBJ2-3,CASKGNSYTDTQYF
TRBD2,16,TRBV4-2,TRBJ2-1,CASSQVSGRAYNEQFF
NA,14,TRBV7-8,TRBJ2-2,CASSLLGGDGELFF
NA,11,TRBV28,TRBJ1-3,CASSFRGTIYF
NA,14,TRBV7-2,TRBJ2-1,CASSLLPGYNEQFF
TRBD1,15,TRBV6-1,TRBJ1-3,CASSENTGVGNTIYF
NA,13,TRBV7-7,TRBJ2-1,CASSSSMGNEQFF
NA,14,TRBV19,TRBJ1-1,CASSPQGSVFEAFF
NA,15,TRBV7-8,TRBJ1-1,CASSQGREMNTEAFF
NA,15,TRBV5-1,TRBJ1-5,CASSLGPGGNQPQHF
TRBD2,15,TRBV6-6,TRBJ2-1,CASKKGTSEDNEQFF
TRBD1,14,TRBV25-1,TRBJ1-5,CASSDTGGNQPQHF
NA,12,TRBV6-6,TRBJ1-2,CASSLGREGYTF